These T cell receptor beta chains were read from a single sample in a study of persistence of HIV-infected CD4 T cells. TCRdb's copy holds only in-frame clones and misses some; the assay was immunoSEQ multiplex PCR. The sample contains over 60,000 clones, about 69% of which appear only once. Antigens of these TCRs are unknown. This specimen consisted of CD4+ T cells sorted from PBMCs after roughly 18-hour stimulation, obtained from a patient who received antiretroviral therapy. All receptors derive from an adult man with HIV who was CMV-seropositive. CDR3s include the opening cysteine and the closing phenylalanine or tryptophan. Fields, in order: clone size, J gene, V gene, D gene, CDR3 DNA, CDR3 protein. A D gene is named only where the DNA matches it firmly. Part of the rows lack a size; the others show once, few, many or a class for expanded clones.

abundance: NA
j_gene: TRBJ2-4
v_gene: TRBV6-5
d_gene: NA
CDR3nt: TGTGCCAGCAGTTCCGTCAGATTAGCCAAAAACATTCAGTACTTC
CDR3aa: CASSSVRLAKNIQYF

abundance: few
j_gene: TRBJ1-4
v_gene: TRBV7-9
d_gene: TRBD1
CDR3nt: TGTGCCAGCAGCTTAGGGGCTGGACAGGGAGGTGAAAAACTGTTTTTT
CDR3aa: CASSLGAGQGGEKLFF

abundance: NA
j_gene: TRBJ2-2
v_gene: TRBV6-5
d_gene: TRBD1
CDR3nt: TGTGCCAGCAGTTTAACAGGGGGAACCGGGGAGCTGTTTTTT
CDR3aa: CASSLTGGTGELFF

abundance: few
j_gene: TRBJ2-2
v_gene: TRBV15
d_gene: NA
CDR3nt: TGTGCCACCAGCAGAGATGTGCAGGGATACACCGGGGAGCTGTTTTTT
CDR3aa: CATSRDVQGYTGELFF

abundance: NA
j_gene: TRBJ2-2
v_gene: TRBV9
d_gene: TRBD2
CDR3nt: TGTGCCAGCAGCAGGGGGACTAGCGGATACACCGGGGAGCTGTTTTTT
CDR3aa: CASSRGTSGYTGELFF

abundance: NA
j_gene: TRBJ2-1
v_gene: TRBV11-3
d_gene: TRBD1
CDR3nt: TGTGCCAGCAGCTTAGTATCGGACAGGGGAGATGAGCAGTTCTTC
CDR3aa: CASSLVSDRGDEQFF

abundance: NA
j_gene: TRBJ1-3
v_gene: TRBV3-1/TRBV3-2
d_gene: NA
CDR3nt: TGTGCCAGCAGCCAAGGTCATACTGGAAACACCATATATTTT
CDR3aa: CASSQGHTGNTIYF

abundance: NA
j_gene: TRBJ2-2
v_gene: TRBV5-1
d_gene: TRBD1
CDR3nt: TGCGCCAGCAGCCAAGGGCCAGGGGGCGCATCCGGGGAGCTGTTTTTT
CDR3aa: CASSQGPGGASGELFF

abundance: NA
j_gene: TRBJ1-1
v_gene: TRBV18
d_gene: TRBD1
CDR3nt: TGTGCCAGCATATATGGAACAGGGGGCACTGAAGCTTTCTTT
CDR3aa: CASIYGTGGTEAFF

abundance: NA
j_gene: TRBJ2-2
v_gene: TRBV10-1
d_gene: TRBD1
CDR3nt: TGCGCCAGCAGTCCTGGGACAGCGAACACCGGGGAGCTGTTTTTT
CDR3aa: CASSPGTANTGELFF

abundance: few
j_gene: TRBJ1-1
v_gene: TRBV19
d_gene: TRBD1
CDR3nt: TGTGCCAGTAAGGGGACAGGGGGTCAGAACACTGAAGCTTTCTTT
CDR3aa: CASKGTGGQNTEAFF

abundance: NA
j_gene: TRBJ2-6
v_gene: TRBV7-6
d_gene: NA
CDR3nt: TGTGCCAGCAGCTCAAGGTCAGGGGCCAACGTCCTGACTTTC
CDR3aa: CASSSRSGANVLTF

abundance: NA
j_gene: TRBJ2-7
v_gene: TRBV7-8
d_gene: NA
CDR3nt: TGTGCCAGCAGCCGACCAAAACGCAGGACGAGCTCCTACGAGCAGTACTTC
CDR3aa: CASSRPKRRTSSYEQYF

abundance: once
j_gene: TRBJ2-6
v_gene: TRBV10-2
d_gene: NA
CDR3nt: TGCGCCAGCAGTGACTTCATTGCCGGGGCCAACGTCCTGACTTTC
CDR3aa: CASSDFIAGANVLTF

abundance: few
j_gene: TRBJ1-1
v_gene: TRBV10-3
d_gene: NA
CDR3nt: TGTGCCATCAGTGAGAGGTCTGAAGCTTTCTTT
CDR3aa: CAISERSEAFF

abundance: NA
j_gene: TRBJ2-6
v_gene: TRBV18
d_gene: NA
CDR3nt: TGTGCCAGCTCCGTCTCTGGGGCCAACGTCCTGACTTTC
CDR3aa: CASSVSGANVLTF

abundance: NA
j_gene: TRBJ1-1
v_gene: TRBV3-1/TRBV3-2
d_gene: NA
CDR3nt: TGTGCCAGCAGCCGGGGAGCAGGGCAGAGTGAAGCTTTCTTT
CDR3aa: CASSRGAGQSEAFF

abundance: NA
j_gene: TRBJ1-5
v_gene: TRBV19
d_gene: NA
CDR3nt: TGTGCCAGTAGTAGGGGGGGCCAGAGGGCGAATCAGCCCCAGCATTTT
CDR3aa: CASSRGGQRANQPQHF

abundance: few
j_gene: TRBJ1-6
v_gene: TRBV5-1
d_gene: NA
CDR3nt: TGCGCCAGCAGCTTGGACGGTGATAATTCACCCCTCCACTTT
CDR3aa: CASSLDGDNSPLHF

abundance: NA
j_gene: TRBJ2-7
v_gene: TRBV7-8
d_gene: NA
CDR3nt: TGTGCCAGCAGCTTAGGTGGGGGAGTAGCCTACGAGCAGTACTTC
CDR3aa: CASSLGGGVAYEQYF

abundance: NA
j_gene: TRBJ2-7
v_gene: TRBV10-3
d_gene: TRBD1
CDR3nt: TGTGCCATCAGCCCGGGACAGGGAACCTACGAGCAGTACTTC
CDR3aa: CAISPGQGTYEQYF

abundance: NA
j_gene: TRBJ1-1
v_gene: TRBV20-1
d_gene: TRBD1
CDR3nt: TGCAGTGCTAGTCTTGGGAGGGGGCGGATGAACACTGAAGCTTTCTTT
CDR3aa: CSASLGRGRMNTEAFF

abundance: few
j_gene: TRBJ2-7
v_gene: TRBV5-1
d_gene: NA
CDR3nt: TGCGCCAGCAGCTCCCCCCCTGAGATCCACGAGCAGTACTTC
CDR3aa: CASSSPPEIHEQYF

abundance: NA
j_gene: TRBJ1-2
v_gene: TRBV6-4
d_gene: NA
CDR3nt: TGTTCGGGGGGCGGCTATGGCTACACCTTC
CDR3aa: CSGGGYGYTF